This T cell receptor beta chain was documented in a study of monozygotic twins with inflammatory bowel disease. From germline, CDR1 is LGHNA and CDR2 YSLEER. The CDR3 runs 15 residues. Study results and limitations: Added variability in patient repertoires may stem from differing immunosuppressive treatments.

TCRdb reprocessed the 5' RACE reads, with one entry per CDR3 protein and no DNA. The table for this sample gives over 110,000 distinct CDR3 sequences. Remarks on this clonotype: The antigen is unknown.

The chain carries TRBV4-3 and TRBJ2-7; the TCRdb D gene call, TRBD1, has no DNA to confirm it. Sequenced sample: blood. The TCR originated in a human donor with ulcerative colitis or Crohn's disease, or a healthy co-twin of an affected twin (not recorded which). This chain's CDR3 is CASSQETGGGGEQYF.